The clone carrying this TCR beta chain was recorded once. Its antigen is unknown. Produced via immunoSEQ multiplex PCR; TCRdb's table is partial and in-frame only. The sample shows about 2.4 million clones, more than 85% of them seen only once. With V trimmed by 4 bases and J by 10 bases, 5 bases remained unmatched. The CDR3 consists of 15 residues. Per the germline V gene, CDR1 is SGHAT and CDR2 is FQNNGV. The data were taken from a study of shared clonotypes between healthy human individuals. Study-wide context: Plates per donor: three CD4 naive, three CD4 memory, two CD8 naive, one CD8 memory.

Findings and limits, study-wide: Having only a few donors restricted how much genetic and exposure-history diversity was captured.

Sequencing input: naive CD4+ T cells from PBMCs. The subset is: CD45RA+ positively selected. The source of this sequence is a man between 18 and 35 years old in good health. Some clones in this sample may be carry-over from other donors' samples. The rearrangement uses TRBV11-2 and TRBJ2-1; 15 nucleotides match TRBD2. This CDR3 reads CASSWTGTSGREQFF. In nucleotides, the CDR3 is TGTGCCAGCAGCTGGACCGGGACTAGCGGGAGGGAGCAGTTCTTC.